A selection of T cell receptor beta chains follows, all from one sample in a study of siplizumab effects on memory and regulatory T cells. The protocol was immunoSEQ multiplex PCR, while the TCRdb copy is restricted to in-frame clones and leaves out a portion. The table lists about 87,000 clones, roughly 86% of them singletons. Material: Tregs sorted from blood. The receptors shown here come from a human donor in good health. Both conserved end residues are part of each CDR3. D genes are given only for firm matches. Not every row has a clone size; where given, it reads once, few, many or a size class.

d_call: TRBD2; v_call: TRBV19; j_call: TRBJ2-3; clone_size: -; cdr3_aa: CASNAGVSTDTQYF; cdr3_nt: TGTGCCAGTAACGCGGGGGTGAGCACAGATACGCAGTATTTT
d_call: -; v_call: TRBV10-3; j_call: TRBJ2-7; clone_size: -; cdr3_aa: CAISESAGRGGYEQYF; cdr3_nt: TGTGCCATCAGTGAGTCAGCCGGCAGGGGAGGGTACGAGCAGTACTTC
d_call: TRBD1; v_call: TRBV6-6; j_call: TRBJ1-1; clone_size: -; cdr3_aa: CASRDRVNTEAFF; cdr3_nt: TGTGCCAGCAGGGACAGGGTGAACACTGAAGCTTTCTTT
d_call: -; v_call: TRBV14; j_call: TRBJ1-2; clone_size: few; cdr3_aa: CASSQVGLSGYTF; cdr3_nt: TGTGCCAGCAGCCAGGTTGGGCTTAGTGGCTACACCTTC
d_call: -; v_call: TRBV6-4; j_call: TRBJ1-2; clone_size: -; cdr3_aa: CASSAKGATFGGYTF; cdr3_nt: TGTGCCAGCAGCGCGAAAGGGGCCACCTTTGGTGGCTACACCTTC
d_call: TRBD1; v_call: TRBV18; j_call: TRBJ1-2; clone_size: few; cdr3_aa: CASSPLNRGGYTF; cdr3_nt: TGTGCCAGCTCACCCTTAAACAGGGGTGGCTACACCTTC
d_call: TRBD1; v_call: TRBV2; j_call: TRBJ2-7; clone_size: -; cdr3_aa: CASSRQGPYEQYF; cdr3_nt: TGTGCCAGCAGTCGACAGGGCCCCTACGAGCAGTACTTC
d_call: -; v_call: TRBV10-3; j_call: TRBJ1-6; clone_size: -; cdr3_aa: CAISESGFQGSPLHF; cdr3_nt: TGTGCCATCAGTGAATCTGGGTTCCAGGGATCACCCCTCCACTTT
d_call: -; v_call: TRBV30; j_call: TRBJ2-7; clone_size: -; cdr3_aa: CAWSRFYGQHYEQYF; cdr3_nt: TGTGCCTGGAGTAGGTTTTACGGACAGCACTACGAGCAGTACTTC
d_call: -; v_call: TRBV7-3; j_call: TRBJ2-2; clone_size: -; cdr3_aa: CASSQDVSGELFF; cdr3_nt: TGTGCCAGCAGCCAAGACGTGTCCGGGGAGCTGTTTTTT
d_call: -; v_call: TRBV19; j_call: TRBJ1-5; clone_size: -; cdr3_aa: CASRGTDQPQHF; cdr3_nt: TGTGCCAGCAGGGGAACCGATCAGCCCCAGCATTTT
d_call: -; v_call: TRBV6-6; j_call: TRBJ1-2; clone_size: -; cdr3_aa: CASSRADEYGYTF; cdr3_nt: TGTGCCAGCAGTCGGGCCGACGAGTATGGCTACACCTTC
d_call: TRBD2; v_call: TRBV4-2; j_call: TRBJ2-1; clone_size: -; cdr3_aa: CASSQTTSGGNNEQFF; cdr3_nt: TGTGCCAGCAGCCAAACTACTAGCGGGGGAAACAATGAGCAGTTCTTC
d_call: TRBD1; v_call: TRBV4-1; j_call: TRBJ2-1; clone_size: -; cdr3_aa: CASSQVTGGTYNEQFF; cdr3_nt: TGCGCCAGCAGCCAAGTTACAGGGGGCACATACAATGAGCAGTTCTTC
d_call: TRBD1; v_call: TRBV2; j_call: TRBJ1-1; clone_size: few; cdr3_aa: CASSGRVTGRTEAFF; cdr3_nt: TGTGCCAGCAGTGGGAGGGTGACAGGGAGGACTGAAGCTTTCTTT
d_call: TRBD2; v_call: TRBV6-1; j_call: TRBJ2-5; clone_size: -; cdr3_aa: CASSESLAGGPRETQYF; cdr3_nt: TGTGCCAGCAGTGAAAGTCTAGCGGGGGGGCCTAGAGAGACCCAGTACTTC
d_call: -; v_call: TRBV10-3; j_call: TRBJ1-1; clone_size: -; cdr3_aa: CAISYRVNTEAFF; cdr3_nt: TGTGCCATCAGTTACAGGGTGAACACTGAAGCTTTCTTT
d_call: TRBD1; v_call: TRBV2; j_call: TRBJ2-2; clone_size: -; cdr3_aa: CASRGQVGNGELFF; cdr3_nt: TGTGCCAGTAGGGGGCAGGTCGGGAACGGGGAGCTGTTTTTT
d_call: TRBD1; v_call: TRBV6-7; j_call: TRBJ2-5; clone_size: -; cdr3_aa: CASSYSFVVYRGQKETQYF; cdr3_nt: TGTGCCAGCAGTTACTCGTTCGTGGTATACAGGGGGCAGAAGGAGACCCAGTACTTC
d_call: -; v_call: TRBV18; j_call: TRBJ1-3; clone_size: -; cdr3_aa: CASSPVGPLLNTIYF; cdr3_nt: TGTGCCAGCTCACCAGTCGGTCCCCTTTTAAACACCATATATTTT
d_call: -; v_call: TRBV19; j_call: TRBJ1-5; clone_size: -; cdr3_aa: CASSTSTNQPQHF; cdr3_nt: TGTGCCAGTAGTACCAGTACCAATCAGCCCCAGCATTTT